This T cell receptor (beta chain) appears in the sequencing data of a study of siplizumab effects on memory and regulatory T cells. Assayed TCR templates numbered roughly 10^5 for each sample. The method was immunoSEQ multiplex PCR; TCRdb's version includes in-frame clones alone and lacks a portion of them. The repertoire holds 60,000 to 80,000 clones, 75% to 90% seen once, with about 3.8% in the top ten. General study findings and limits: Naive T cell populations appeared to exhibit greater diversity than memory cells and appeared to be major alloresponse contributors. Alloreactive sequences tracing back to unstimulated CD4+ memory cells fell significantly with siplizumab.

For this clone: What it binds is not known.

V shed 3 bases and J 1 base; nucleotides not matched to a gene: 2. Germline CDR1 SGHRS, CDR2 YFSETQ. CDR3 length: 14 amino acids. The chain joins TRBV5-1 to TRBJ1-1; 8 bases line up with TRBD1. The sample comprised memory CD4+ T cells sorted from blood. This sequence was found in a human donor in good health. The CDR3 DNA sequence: TGCGCCAGCAGCTGGGGACAGGAGAACACTGAAGCTTTCTTT. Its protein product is CASSWGQENTEAFF.